This T cell receptor (beta chain) was sequenced during a study of cytomegalovirus exposure and HLA in healthy donors. Germline CDR1 is MNHEY and CDR2 is SVGAGI. The junction had 4 bases not matched to a gene; V was cut back by 2 bases and J by 6 bases. The CDR3 spans 14 residues. As concerns this clone: The antigen is unknown.

There were likely unrecorded immune exposures, though donors were nominally healthy when sampled. PCR was performed using 60 Vbeta and 13 Jbeta primers. Here immunoSEQ multiplex PCR was the method, and the copy in TCRdb shows in-frame clones only, minus some. Of 150,000 to 200,000 clones in the sample, roughly 86% were seen once. Broader study findings: For TCR beta chains, V- and J-gene trimming was later linked to a missense DCLRE1C variant. Within a later analysis, the majority of CMV-associated TCR beta chains appeared HLA-restricted. Researchers catalogued approximately 170 TCR beta chains as cytomegalovirus-associated.

Sequenced material: PBMCs. This clonotype originated in a woman between 18 and 30 years old in good health and CMV-seronegative. The chain carries TRBV6-5 and TRBJ2-7, with 10 bases aligning to TRBD1. The CDR3 loop is CASSYMGQGSEQYF. In DNA, the CDR3 is TGTGCCAGCAGTTACATGGGACAGGGGTCCGAGCAGTACTTC.